The 17 T cell receptor beta chains given below trace back to one sample, sequenced in a study of Graves' ophthalmopathy and Graves' hyperthyroidism. The study amplified TCR beta CDR3 regions using RNA transcripts. An opening RT-PCR round employed HTBI primers and preceded a second-round multiplex PCR. TCRdb recomputed calls from the multiplex PCR reads with MiXCR, one row per CDR3 protein. The sample comprises roughly 160,000 distinct CDR3 sequences, roughly 36% of which are singletons, and approximately 8.9% rests with the top ten. The sample taken for sequencing was peripheral blood. The receptors shown here come from a man aged 30 to 45 with Graves' ophthalmopathy.

V and J are TRBV6-2 or TRBV6-3 and TRBJ2-2, with 11 nucleotides matching TRBD1. The CDR3 contains 14 residues. Germline CDR1 reads MNHEY; CDR2 reads SVGEGT. After removal of 8 bases from V and 5 bases from J, the junction contained 4 bases not matched to a gene. CDR3 bases: TGTGCCAGCTCCGGACAGGGGGCGACCGGGGAGCTGTTTTTT. Protein product: CASSGQGATGELFF.

This clonotype has just a few counts. The rearrangement uses TRBV10-3 and TRBJ2-7; tentative D call: TRBD2 (6 bases). From germline, CDR1 is ENHRY and CDR2 SYGVKD. The CDR3 has 14 residues. The V gene lost 0 bases and the J gene lost 3 bases, with 9 bases spanning the gap. The CDR3 sequence: CAISESGRDYEQYF. CDR3 nucleotides: TGTGCCATCAGTGAGTCGGGGCGGGACTACGAGCAGTACTTC.

V is TRBV10-3 and J is TRBJ2-7; 12 bases match TRBD2. Germline V gives CDR1 ENHRY, CDR2 SYGVKD. Trimming removed 11 bases from V and 3 bases from J; junction bases left unmatched: 11. The CDR3 length is 15 residues. The CDR3 DNA follows: TGTGCCGCCCCGGCTGGACTAGCGGGATACTACGAGCAGTACTTC. Translation: CAAPAGLAGYYEQYF.

This clonotype was seen many times. The chain couples TRBV10-3 to TRBJ2-5, with a weak D call TRBD2 (5 bases). The V end lost 4 bases, the J end lost 10 bases, and 16 bases lay between the germline ends. CDR1 is ENHRY and CDR2 is SYGVKD in the germline V gene. CDR3 length: 13 residues. Written as DNA, the CDR3 is TGTGCCATCAGTGGCCAATCAGAGGCGGGCCAGTACTTC. Residues: CAISGQSEAGQYF.

This clonotype was detected ten times or more. Sequence at one end of the junction differs from germline and may be a read error. The chain couples TRBV27 to TRBJ1-1; D unclear. In germline, CDR1 is MNHEY, CDR2 SMNVEV (reference sequence). The CDR3 consists of 14 residues. The CDR3 DNA sequence: TGTGTCAGCAGTTTATGGGCAGGGAACACTGAAGCTTTCTTT. This encodes CVSSLWAGNTEAFF.

V and J are TRBV12-3 or TRBV12-4 and TRBJ1-1, with D hard to call. This CDR3 region has 15 residues. V was trimmed by 0 bases and J by 1 base, leaving 9 bases between them. The CDR3 sequence is CASSLALRRNTEAFF. The CDR3 nucleotides read TGTGCCAGCAGTTTAGCGTTAAGGAGGAACACTGAAGCTTTCTTT.

This clonotype was detected ten times or more. V usage is TRBV4-1 and J usage is TRBJ1-6, with D possibly being TRBD1 (6 bases). The V end lost 4 bases, the J end lost 6 bases, and 13 bases lay between the germline ends. The germline gives CDR1 MGHRA, CDR2 YSYEKL. This CDR3 is 15 amino acids long. This chain's CDR3 is CASSLGAPANSPLHF. The DNA for the CDR3 is TGCGCCAGCAGCCTGGGGGCGCCGGCTAATTCACCCCTCCACTTT.

In this sample, this clonotype turned up a few times. The gene calls are TRBV28 and TRBJ1-3, with D possibly matching TRBD1 (5 bases). V lost 7 bases and J 3 bases, leaving 13 bases between the germline ends. Germline CDR1 is MDHEN and CDR2 is SYDVKM. This CDR3 has 14 residues. The CDR3 loop reads CASTSQGDGNTIYF. In DNA, the CDR3 is TGTGCCAGCACAAGCCAGGGAGATGGAAACACCATATATTTT.

This chain links TRBV5-1 with TRBJ1-3, with D unclear. CDR1 is SGHRS, CDR2 YFSETQ, per germline. The CDR3 is 13 residues long. Deletions cut 0 bases from V and 4 bases from J, with 5 bases between. CDR3 residues: CASSLAEGNTIYF. The CDR3 DNA reads TGCGCCAGCAGCTTGGCCGAAGGAAACACCATATATTTT. The variable domain in full, completed from reference TRBV5-1 and TRBJ1-3, reads KAGVTQTPRYLIKTRGQQVTLSCSPISGHRSVSWYQQTPGQGLQFLFEYFSETQRNKGNFPGRFSGRQFSNSRSEMNVSTLELGDSALYLCASSLAEGNTIYFGEGSWLTVV.

J is TRBJ2-5 and V is TRBV6-2 or TRBV6-3; D is perhaps TRBD2 (5 bases). Germline V lookup: CDR1 MNHEY, CDR2 SVGEGT. The CDR3 has 16 residues. Trimming left V 2 bases short and J 5 bases short, with 18 bases between. The CDR3 spells CASSYLIGSSAETQYF. Here the CDR3 DNA reads TGTGCCAGCAGTTACCTTATTGGGAGTAGCGCGGAGACCCAGTACTTC.

This clonotype occurred many times. The chain joins TRBV27 to TRBJ2-2, with 13 bases lining up with TRBD2. The junction had 5 bases not matched to a gene; V was cut back by 3 bases and J by 4 bases. The CDR3 extends over 17 amino acids. The V gene's germline CDR1 is MNHEY and CDR2 SMNVEV (reference sequence). The CDR3 DNA is TGTGCCAGCAGTTTCCGGACTAGCGGGAGTAGCACCGGGGAGCTGTTTTTT. Its translation is CASSFRTSGSSTGELFF.

The rearrangement joins TRBV6-5 to TRBJ2-7; D uncertain. Germline loops: CDR1 MNHEY, CDR2 SVGAGI. The CDR3 has 10 residues. The ends were cut back, 9 bases at V and 5 bases at J, with 8 bases in the middle. The CDR3 coding sequence is TGTGCCAGAAGGCGCCACGAGCAGTACTTC. This gives the protein CARRRHEQYF.

The rearrangement joins TRBV11-3 to TRBJ2-7; D unresolved. From germline, CDR1 is SGHNT and CDR2 YENEEA. The V gene lost 5 bases and the J gene lost 3 bases, with 8 bases spanning the gap. The CDR3 covers 12 residues. Here the CDR3 reads CASSENYYEQYF. CDR3 nucleotides: TGTGCCAGCAGCGAGAATTACTACGAGCAGTACTTC.

V and J are TRBV6-1 and TRBJ2-5; D is undetermined. The germline gives CDR1 MNHNS, CDR2 SASEGT. V was cut by 7 bases and J by 2 bases, with 11 bases left in between. This CDR3 region has 13 residues. In nucleotides, the CDR3 is TGTGCCAGCAAGGGTAGTGTACAAGAGACCCAGTACTTC. It codes for CASKGSVQETQYF.

This clonotype was seen only a few times. The V call is TRBV30, the J call TRBJ2-3; possible D gene TRBD1, 5 bases. Germline loops: CDR1 GTSNPN, CDR2 SVGIG (reference sequence). The ends were cut back, 1 base at V and 2 bases at J, with 22 bases in the middle. The CDR3 has 18 residues. CDR3 in amino acids: CAWSGTRQRAGITDTQYF. CDR3 coding DNA: TGTGCCTGGAGTGGGACCCGACAGAGAGCCGGCATCACAGATACGCAGTATTTT. The full variable domain, completed using reference TRBV30 and TRBJ2-3, is SQTIHQWPATLVQPVGSPLSLECTVEGTSNPNLYWYRQAAGRGLQLLFYSVGIGQISSEVPQNLSASRPQDRQFILSSKKLLLSDSGFYLCAWSGTRQRAGITDTQYFGPGTRLTVL.

Ten or more counts support this clonotype. CDR3 loop: CASSPGPGETQYF. The CDR3 DNA sequence: TGTGCCAGCAGTCCGGGGCCCGGAGAGACCCAGTACTTC. The chain couples TRBV28 to TRBJ2-5; D tentatively fits TRBD1 or TRBD2 (5 bases each). The V end was cut by 5 bases, the J end by 4 bases, with 11 bases between. This CDR3 has 13 amino acids. Germline V gene data show CDR1 as MDHEN and CDR2 as SYDVKM. Based on the CDR3 plus reference TRBV28 and TRBJ2-5, the full variable domain is DVKVTQSSRYLVKRTGEKVFLECVQDMDHENMFWYRQDPGLGLRLIYFSYDVKMKEKGDIPEGYSVSREKKERFSLILESASTNQTSMYLCASSPGPGETQYFGPGTRLLVL.

This clonotype has at least ten counts. The chain carries TRBV2 and TRBJ1-2; no clear D. Germline V CDR1 and CDR2: SNHLY, FYNNEI. Trimming removed 4 bases at V and 8 bases at J, with 11 bases between. CDR3 length: 12 amino acids. The CDR3 loop is CASSVDERGYTF. The CDR3 DNA is TGTGCCAGCAGTGTGGACGAACGAGGCTACACCTTC.